This is a list of T cell receptor beta chains from one sample in a study of shared clonotypes between healthy human individuals. The assay was immunoSEQ multiplex PCR, and TCRdb's table has in-frame clones only and misses some. The table records roughly 1,500,000 clones, approximately 98.5% of them present only once. Sequenced material: naive CD4+ T cells sorted from blood. These receptors all come from a man younger than 40 in good health. Both conserved end residues are part of each CDR3. The order of the fields is D gene, V gene, clone size, J gene, CDR3 DNA, CDR3 protein. A D gene is named only where the DNA matches it firmly. Rows give clone size only sometimes, using once, few, many, or a class for an expanded clone.

d_call: .; v_call: TRBV6-1; clone_size: .; j_call: TRBJ2-3; cdr3_nt: TGTGCCAGCAGTGAAGAGCCGGTGATCACAGATACGCAGTATTTT; cdr3_aa: CASSEEPVITDTQYF
d_call: .; v_call: TRBV18; clone_size: .; j_call: TRBJ2-7; cdr3_nt: TGTGCCAGCTCACCACGGCGGCTTCTCGACGAGCAGTACTTC; cdr3_aa: CASSPRRLLDEQYF
d_call: .; v_call: TRBV5-1; clone_size: .; j_call: TRBJ2-2; cdr3_nt: TGCGCCAGCAGCAAGGGGATCTACACCGGGGAGCTGTTTTTT; cdr3_aa: CASSKGIYTGELFF
d_call: .; v_call: TRBV7-9; clone_size: .; j_call: TRBJ2-3; cdr3_nt: TGTGCCAGCAGCTCCCCCCCGGGGCAGGGAAGCGCAGATACGCAGTATTTT; cdr3_aa: CASSSPPGQGSADTQYF
d_call: .; v_call: TRBV7-8; clone_size: .; j_call: TRBJ1-3; cdr3_nt: TGTGCCAGCAGCTGGGACTTCTCTGGAAACACCATATATTTT; cdr3_aa: CASSWDFSGNTIYF
d_call: .; v_call: TRBV30; clone_size: .; j_call: TRBJ2-7; cdr3_nt: TGTGCCTGGAGTGTACTGGCGTGGGGCGGTGAAGCCTACGAGCAGTACTTC; cdr3_aa: CAWSVLAWGGEAYEQYF
d_call: TRBD1; v_call: TRBV7-8; clone_size: .; j_call: TRBJ1-5; cdr3_nt: TGTGCCAGCAGCTCGGGACAGGGGGCCGGTCAGCCCCAGCATTTT; cdr3_aa: CASSSGQGAGQPQHF
d_call: TRBD1; v_call: TRBV28; clone_size: .; j_call: TRBJ2-1; cdr3_nt: TGTGCCAGCAGTCTAGCCGTAACAGGGGGCGCCTACAATGAGCAGTTCTTC; cdr3_aa: CASSLAVTGGAYNEQFF
d_call: .; v_call: TRBV15; clone_size: once; j_call: TRBJ1-1; cdr3_nt: TGTGCCACCAGCAGTGCCCGGGGTGGTCCTGAAGCTTTCTTT; cdr3_aa: CATSSARGGPEAFF
d_call: .; v_call: TRBV4-3; clone_size: .; j_call: TRBJ1-2; cdr3_nt: TGCGCCAGCAGCCAAGACAGCCAAACGGACTATGGCTACACCTTC; cdr3_aa: CASSQDSQTDYGYTF
d_call: .; v_call: TRBV9; clone_size: .; j_call: TRBJ2-1; cdr3_nt: TGTGCCAGCAGCGTAGATCGGCCCTCCTACAATGAGCAGTTCTTC; cdr3_aa: CASSVDRPSYNEQFF
d_call: TRBD1; v_call: TRBV4-1; clone_size: .; j_call: TRBJ1-4; cdr3_nt: TGCGCCAGCAGCCAGGGCACAGGACAGGGACGTGAAAAACTGTTTTTT; cdr3_aa: CASSQGTGQGREKLFF
d_call: TRBD1; v_call: TRBV9; clone_size: .; j_call: TRBJ1-1; cdr3_nt: TGTGCCAGCAGCCAAACCTGGACAGGGAGGGTTAGGAACACTGAAGCTTTCTTT; cdr3_aa: CASSQTWTGRVRNTEAFF
d_call: TRBD2; v_call: TRBV5-1; clone_size: .; j_call: TRBJ2-1; cdr3_nt: TGCGCCAGCAGCGTGGGACTAGCGGGAGGCGATGAGCAGTTCTTC; cdr3_aa: CASSVGLAGGDEQFF
d_call: TRBD1; v_call: TRBV7-9; clone_size: .; j_call: TRBJ1-2; cdr3_nt: TGTGCCAGCAGCCGATCCGGGACAGGGAACTATGGCTACACCTTC; cdr3_aa: CASSRSGTGNYGYTF
d_call: .; v_call: TRBV7-2; clone_size: .; j_call: TRBJ1-1; cdr3_nt: TGTGCCAGCAGCTTAACCAACTGGGGGAATGAAGCTTTCTTT; cdr3_aa: CASSLTNWGNEAFF
d_call: .; v_call: TRBV29-1; clone_size: .; j_call: TRBJ2-5; cdr3_nt: TGCAGCGTTAATTACAGGGGGGGGGAGACCCAGTACTTC; cdr3_aa: CSVNYRGGETQYF
d_call: .; v_call: TRBV5-1; clone_size: .; j_call: TRBJ2-2; cdr3_nt: TGCGCCAGCAGCTCGTTAAGTGACACCGGGGAGCTGTTTTTT; cdr3_aa: CASSSLSDTGELFF
d_call: TRBD2; v_call: TRBV5-4; clone_size: .; j_call: TRBJ2-3; cdr3_nt: TGTGCCAGCAGCTTAGGTAGCGGGATCTCCACAGATACGCAGTATTTT; cdr3_aa: CASSLGSGISTDTQYF
d_call: TRBD1; v_call: TRBV5-1; clone_size: .; j_call: TRBJ2-5; cdr3_nt: TGCGCCAGCAGCGAGGACAGGGTGGGTATGGAGACCCAGTACTTC; cdr3_aa: CASSEDRVGMETQYF